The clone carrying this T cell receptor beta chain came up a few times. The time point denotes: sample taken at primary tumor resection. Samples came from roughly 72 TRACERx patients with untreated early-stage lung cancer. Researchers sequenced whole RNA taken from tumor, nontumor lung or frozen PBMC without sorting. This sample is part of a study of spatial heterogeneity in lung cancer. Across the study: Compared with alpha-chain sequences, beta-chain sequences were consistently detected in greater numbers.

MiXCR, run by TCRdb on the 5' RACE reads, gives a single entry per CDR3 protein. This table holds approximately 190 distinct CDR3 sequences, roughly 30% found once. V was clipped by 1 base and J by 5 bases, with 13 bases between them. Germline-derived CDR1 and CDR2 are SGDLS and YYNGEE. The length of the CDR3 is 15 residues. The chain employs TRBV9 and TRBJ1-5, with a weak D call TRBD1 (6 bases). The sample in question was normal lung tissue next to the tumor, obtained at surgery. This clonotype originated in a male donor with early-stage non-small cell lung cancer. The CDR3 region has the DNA TGTGCCAGCAGCGTATCCGGACAGCCGGATCAGCCCCAGCATTTT. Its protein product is CASSVSGQPDQPQHF.